The TCR beta chain described here comes from a study of shared clonotypes between healthy human individuals. Broader study findings: An effect of sequencing depth on clonotype sharing among donors was expected.

Trimming took off 7 bases at V and 6 bases at J, with 12 bases between the two ends. Germline V CDR1 and CDR2: GTSNPN, SVGIG (reference sequence). CDR3 length: 12 residues. Produced via immunoSEQ multiplex PCR; TCRdb's table is partial and in-frame only. The repertoire includes about 460,000 clones, about 74% of them detected once, and approximately 12% sits in the top ten. Details on this clone: Antigen unknown.

The unsorted samples took around 81 million PBMCs to get genomic DNA. This receptor was taken from a woman aged 40 to 55 in good health. Some clones in this sample may be carry-over from other donors' samples. Material: PBMCs. This sequence joins TRBV30 and TRBJ1-4; D unresolved. CDR3 nucleotides: TGTGCCTACTCGTGGGGAGATGAAAAACTGTTTTTT. Translating it yields CAYSWGDEKLFF.